Here is one T cell receptor (beta chain) with its context. The record originates from a study of blood T cells in healthy people across ages. The V segment lost 1 base and the J segment 6 bases; nucleotides outside the gene matches: 6. CDR3 size: 14 residues. The V gene's germline CDR1 is SGHRS and CDR2 YFSETQ. A second PCR, run for roughly 7 to 12 cycles, used a sample-barcoded 5' primer plus a J-beta primer mix. TCRdb recomputed calls from the 5' RACE reads with MiXCR, one row per CDR3 protein. Of hundreds of thousands of distinct CDR3 sequences listed, about 29% are singletons. The same sample was also used in a study of T cells of mothers and their children. That publication notes: Both sample barcodes and 2-4 random nucleotides came from the M1S primer of the second PCR.

Sample: blood. The chain uses TRBV5-1 and TRBJ1-1; 7 bases agree with TRBD1. The origin of this receptor is a boy aged 2-15 years in good health. The CDR3 nucleotides are TGCGCCAGCAGCTTGCTACAGGGGTGGCCTGAAGCTTTCTTT. Protein product: CASSLLQGWPEAFF.